This entry concerns a single TCR beta chain. This entry belongs to a study of T cell changes during pregnancy in multiple sclerosis. V lost 9 bases to trimming and J lost 8 bases; unmatched junction nucleotides: 17. This CDR3 has 16 amino acids. Germline lookup yields CDR1 ENHRY and CDR2 SYGVKD. The repertoire was sequenced with immunoSEQ multiplex PCR; TCRdb's copy has only in-frame clones and lacks some. The table lists under 65,000 clones, around 90% of them singletons. Sequencing was performed on CD4+ T cells from peripheral blood mononuclear cells, taken after pregnancy. This clonotype was obtained from a female donor in good health, enrolled as a control in a pregnancy study. The V gene is TRBV10-3, the J gene TRBJ2-1; 9 nucleotides match TRBD1. The CDR3 DNA is TGTGCCATTTCGCCCCGAGCGGGACAGGGAGGGGATGAGCAGTTCTTC. Translation gives CAISPRAGQGGDEQFF.